Below, 27 T cell receptor beta chains from the same sample are listed, as sequenced in a study of T cell changes during pregnancy in multiple sclerosis. The repertoire was sequenced with immunoSEQ multiplex PCR; TCRdb's copy has only in-frame clones and lacks some. The sample lists about 53,000 clones; about 88% were seen once. Sequencing was performed on CD8+ T cells from peripheral blood mononuclear cells, taken before pregnancy. The receptors come from a female donor with multiple sclerosis, enrolled in a pregnancy study.

Regarding this clone: The junction differs from germline at one of its ends, possibly a read error. The CDR3 coding sequence is TGTGCCAGCAGCTTAGGGCTAGCGGGGGTAGGCCCAGAGAGCCAGTACTTC. Its protein product is CASSLGLAGVGPESQYF. The rearrangement uses TRBV11-2 and TRBJ2-5; 10 bases fit TRBD2. The germline CDR1 and CDR2 sequences are SGHAT and FQNNGV. The CDR3 loop spans 17 amino acids.

This chain connects TRBV19 to TRBJ1-1; D is possibly TRBD1 (5 bases). The CDR3 loop spans 13 amino acids. The V end was cut by 11 bases, the J end by 4 bases, with 17 bases between. Germline lookup yields CDR1 LNHDA and CDR2 SQIVND (reference sequence). CDR3 protein: CAASRAGPTEAFF. For the CDR3, the DNA is TGTGCCGCCTCTCGAGCAGGGCCCACTGAAGCTTTCTTT.

The rearrangement links TRBV11-2 to TRBJ2-3, with 16 bases that match TRBD2. This CDR3 region has 18 residues. The ends lost 0 bases at V and 2 bases at J; junction bases unmatched: 2. In germline, CDR1 is SGHAT, CDR2 FQNNGV. This CDR3 is CASSLEGLAGGLTDTQYF. The CDR3 DNA reads TGTGCCAGCAGCTTAGAGGGACTAGCGGGGGGGCTCACAGATACGCAGTATTTT.

V is TRBV29-1 and J is TRBJ1-3, with D tentatively TRBD1 (5 bases). The CDR3 runs to 13 residues. The germline V gene has CDR1 SQVTM and CDR2 ANQGSEA. Deletions cut 5 bases from V and 4 bases from J, with 12 bases between. This chain's CDR3 is CSVWTHAGNTIYF. The CDR3 DNA sequence: TGCAGCGTTTGGACACACGCAGGAAACACCATATATTTT. The full variable domain, with the rest looked up from reference TRBV29-1 and TRBJ1-3, is SAVISQKPSRDICQRGTSLTIQCQVDSQVTMMFWYRQQPGQSLTLIATANQGSEATYESGFVIDKFPISRPNLTFSTLTVSNMSPEDSSIYLCSVWTHAGNTIYFGEGSWLTVV.

J is TRBJ1-1 and V is TRBV5-5; D unclear. Trimming removed 4 bases at V and 6 bases at J, with 10 bases between. Per germline, CDR1 SGHKS and CDR2 YYEKEE (reference sequence). CDR3 length: 12 residues. The CDR3, as DNA: TGTGCCAGCAGCCGTAACTCCGCTGAAGCTTTCTTT. Translated: CASSRNSAEAFF.

The chain recombines TRBV9 with TRBJ1-2; TRBD1 is a possible D gene (5 bases). This CDR3 is built from 17 residues. The ends were cut back, 3 bases at V and 0 bases at J, with 18 bases in the middle. Per germline, CDR1 SGDLS and CDR2 YYNGEE. CDR3 amino acids: CASSGGGRNLANYGYTF. As DNA, the CDR3 is TGTGCCAGCAGCGGGGGGGGACGGAATCTAGCTAACTATGGCTACACCTTC. Drawing the rest from reference TRBV9 and TRBJ1-2, the complete variable domain is DSGVTQTPKHLITATGQRVTLRCSPRSGDLSVYWYQQSLDQGLQFLIQYYNGEERAKGNILERFSAQQFPDLHSELNLSSLELGDSALYFCASSGGGRNLANYGYTFGSGTRLTVV.

J is TRBJ2-2 and V is TRBV7-6; 14 bases are shared with TRBD2. This CDR3 contains 17 residues. The V and J ends lost 9 bases and 4 bases, in that order; junction bases with no gene match: 10. Germline V gene sequence: CDR1 SGHVS, CDR2 FNYEAQ. CDR3 region: CASRTGTSGGRTGELFF. DNA for the CDR3: TGTGCCAGTAGGACCGGGACTAGCGGGGGTCGCACCGGGGAGCTGTTTTTT.

The gene calls are TRBV7-8 and TRBJ2-2, with 11 bases identical to TRBD2. This CDR3 has 18 amino acids. The germline V gene encodes CDR1 SGHVS and CDR2 FQNEAQ. Trimming removed 3 bases from V and 0 bases from J; junction bases left unmatched: 6. CDR3 coding DNA: TGTGCCAGCAGCTTTGGACTAGCGGGCACATCGAACACCGGGGAGCTGTTTTTT. Amino acids: CASSFGLAGTSNTGELFF.

The chain couples TRBV2 to TRBJ1-1, with a tentative D call TRBD1 (5 bases). Trimming cost V 6 bases and J 4 bases, with 9 bases left between them. This CDR3 contains 12 residues. Germline CDR1 SNHLY, CDR2 FYNNEI. CDR3 sequence: CASRGGTTEAFF. CDR3 DNA sequence: TGTGCCAGCAGGGGAGGGACCACTGAAGCTTTCTTT.

This clone was found once. The gene calls are TRBV9 and TRBJ1-3, with D unresolved. Trimming left V 3 bases short and J 2 bases short, with 6 bases between. The germline V gene encodes CDR1 SGDLS and CDR2 YYNGEE. The CDR3 contains 13 residues. The CDR3 sequence: CASSGAPGNTIYF. The CDR3 DNA sequence: TGTGCCAGCAGCGGGGCTCCTGGAAACACCATATATTTT.

The chain couples TRBV4-3 to TRBJ2-3; 8 nucleotides match TRBD2. There are 15 residues in the CDR3. The V segment lost 1 base and the J segment 2 bases; nucleotides outside the gene matches: 2. CDR1 and CDR2 from the germline V gene are LGHNA and YSLEER. CDR3 coding DNA: TGCGCCAGCAGCCAAGCGGGGGGGCCCACAGATACGCAGTATTTT. The encoded protein is CASSQAGGPTDTQYF.

This clone was counted once. The rearrangement links TRBV6-1 to TRBJ2-7; TRBD2 aligns across 10 bases. The CDR3 is 15 residues long. Germline CDR1 MNHNS, CDR2 SASEGT. V shed 8 bases, J shed 4 bases, and the junction held 11 bases outside the gene matches. For the CDR3, the DNA is TGTGCCAGCCCTGTAGCGGGGGGCCGACAGTACGAGCAGTACTTC. Translated, it gives CASPVAGGRQYEQYF.

This chain uses TRBV5-6 with TRBJ2-1, with D tentatively TRBD1 (6 bases). This CDR3 is 14 amino acids long. CDR1 and CDR2 (germline): SGHDT, YYEEEE. V lost 1 base, J lost 9 bases, and 14 bases lay in between. The CDR3 DNA reads as TGTGCCAGCAGCTTGAAGGACAGACCAATTGAGCAGTTCTTC. This gives the protein CASSLKDRPIEQFF.

This clone was counted between two and nine times. V and J are TRBV18 and TRBJ1-5; TRBD1 aligns across 7 bases. With V trimmed by 0 bases and J by 3 bases, 5 bases remained unmatched. Germline V gene lookup returns CDR1 KGHSH and CDR2 LQKENI. The CDR3 totals 16 residues. Written as DNA, the CDR3 is TGTGCCAGCTCACCACCGCCAGGGGGATACAATCAGCCCCAGCATTTT. Its protein product is CASSPPPGGYNQPQHF.

The chain links TRBV9 to TRBJ2-1, with 11 bases that match TRBD2. The V segment lost 4 bases and the J segment 7 bases; nucleotides outside the gene matches: 10. CDR1 and CDR2 from the germline V gene are SGDLS and YYNGEE. The CDR3 consists of 16 residues. The CDR3 nucleotides read TGTGCCAGCAGCTCACCGATAACTAGCGGGGGAAATGAGCAGTTCTTC. Amino acid sequence: CASSSPITSGGNEQFF.

The genes are TRBV19 and TRBJ1-1, with D perhaps TRBD1 (5 bases). Germline-derived CDR1 and CDR2 are LNHDA and SQIVND (reference sequence). This CDR3 is built from 12 residues. Trimming pared 5 bases from V and 5 bases from J, leaving 9 bases between. CDR3 residues: CASSWGGTEAFF. The DNA for the CDR3 is TGTGCCAGTAGTTGGGGGGGTACTGAAGCTTTCTTT.

The chain combines TRBV5-6 with TRBJ1-2, with 7 bases that match TRBD1. This CDR3 spans 13 amino acids. Germline CDR1 and CDR2: SGHDT and YYEEEE. J gave up 4 bases and V 3 bases, and 3 bases lay outside the gene matches. The CDR3 here is CASSSGTVYGYTF. The CDR3 DNA follows: TGTGCCAGCAGCTCTGGGACAGTCTATGGCTACACCTTC.

The chain employs TRBV15 and TRBJ1-2; 10 nucleotides agree with TRBD1. After removal of 5 bases from V and 7 bases from J, the junction contained 7 bases not matched to a gene. The CDR3 extends over 14 amino acids. CDR1 LNHNV and CDR2 YYDKDF come from the germline V gene (reference sequence). The CDR3 coding sequence is TGTGCCACCAGCCGAAGACAGGGGGCTGGTGGCTACACCTTC. Amino acid sequence: CATSRRQGAGGYTF.

The chain recombines TRBV27 with TRBJ1-2; unclear D gene. The CDR3 consists of 15 residues. CDR1 is MNHEY and CDR2 is SMNVEV in the germline V gene (reference sequence). Trimming stripped 7 bases from V and 7 bases from J, with 22 bases between. The CDR3 is CASILIPPGVLGYTF. The DNA of the CDR3 is TGTGCCAGCATCCTCATCCCCCCAGGCGTCCTTGGCTACACCTTC.

The chain recombines TRBV15 with TRBJ2-7; D gene unclear. Germline values: CDR1 LNHNV, CDR2 YYDKDF (reference sequence). The CDR3 length is 14 residues. V shed 1 base and J shed 0 bases, with 7 bases lying between them. CDR3 bases: TGTGCCACCAGCAGAGCAAGGAGCTCCTACGAGCAGTACTTC. Translation: CATSRARSSYEQYF.

Concerning this clone: Given a much more abundant clone one base away, this may be a read error. V usage is TRBV6-4 and J usage is TRBJ2-3, with D unresolved. The CDR3 contains 15 residues. In germline, CDR1 is MRHNA, CDR2 SNTAGT. This CDR3 is CTSSDKAASTDTQYF. In DNA form, the CDR3 reads TGTACCAGCAGTGACAAGGCGGCAAGCACAGATACGCAGTATTTT.

The chain links TRBV4-1 to TRBJ2-3; 10 bases map to TRBD2. This CDR3 has 18 amino acids. Per germline, CDR1 MGHRA and CDR2 YSYEKL. The ends lost 0 bases at V and 0 bases at J; junction bases unmatched: 6. The CDR3 protein is CASSQDFSGGTSTDTQYF. CDR3 DNA: TGCGCCAGCAGCCAAGATTTTAGCGGGGGGACTAGCACAGATACGCAGTATTTT.

V gene TRBV5-6 combines with J gene TRBJ1-1; TRBD1 matches 8 bases. CDR1 is SGHDT and CDR2 is YYEEEE in the germline V gene. The CDR3 consists of 13 residues. The V gene end was trimmed by 3 bases and the J gene end by 4 bases; junction bases not matched to a gene: 2. CDR3 nucleotides: TGTGCCAGCAGCTCAGGGGGCGGCACTGAAGCTTTCTTT. Its translation: CASSSGGGTEAFF. Looking up the rest from reference TRBV5-6 and TRBJ1-1 gives the full variable domain: DAGVTQSPTHLIKTRGQQVTLRCSPKSGHDTVSWYQQALGQGPQFIFQYYEEEERQRGNFPDRFSGHQFPNYSSELNVNALLLGDSALYLCASSSGGGTEAFFGQGTRLTVV.

V gene TRBV11-1 combines with J gene TRBJ2-7; D gene uncertain. The CDR3 is 12 residues long. The germline V gene has CDR1 SGHAT and CDR2 FQDESV (reference sequence). Trimming took off 4 bases at V and 1 base at J, with 5 bases between the two ends. DNA for the CDR3: TGTGCCAGCAGCTACGCGTCCTACGAGCAGTACTTC. Its translation is CASSYASYEQYF. The variable domain in full, with the rest retrieved from reference TRBV11-1 and TRBJ2-7, is EAEVAQSPRYKITEKSQAVAFWCDPISGHATLYWYRQILGQGPELLVQFQDESVVDDSQLPKDRFSAERLKGVDSTLKIQPAELGDSAMYLCASSYASYEQYFGPGTRLTVT.

J is TRBJ2-1 and V is TRBV6-6, with 10 bases aligning to TRBD2. From germline, CDR1 is MNHNY and CDR2 SVGAGI (reference sequence). This CDR3 has 15 residues. J gave up 2 bases and V 6 bases, and 4 bases lay outside the gene matches. DNA of the CDR3: TGTGCCAGCAGCCCTAGCGGGGGCGCCTACAATGAGCAGTTCTTC. This sequence encodes CASSPSGGAYNEQFF.

This chain links TRBV7-6 with TRBJ1-6, with unresolved D. The germline V gene encodes CDR1 SGHVS and CDR2 FNYEAQ. Trimming pared 5 bases from V and 4 bases from J, leaving 9 bases between. CDR3 size: 14 residues. CDR3 protein: CASSSGGYNSPLHF. The CDR3 nucleotides are TGTGCCAGCAGCAGCGGTGGTTATAATTCACCCCTCCACTTT.

V and J are TRBV11-1 and TRBJ2-3; D is possibly TRBD2 (5 bases). This CDR3 contains 15 residues. Germline V CDR1 and CDR2: SGHAT, FQDESV (reference sequence). With 9 bases removed from V and 6 bases from J, the gap between germline ends came to 22 bases. The CDR3, as DNA: TGTGCCAGATCAAGTCACGCCGATTGGGAGGATACGCAGTATTTT. It encodes CARSSHADWEDTQYF.